The entry below describes one TCR beta chain. The data belong to a study of T cell responses to AZD1222 COVID-19 vaccine. Repertoires were generated with immunoSEQ multiplex PCR, while TCRdb's copy carries only in-frame clones and drops some. The sample gives 120,000 or so clones, 80% to 90% of which show up once; 8.5% to 14% is in the top ten. This TCR came from an adult in good health. The specimen comprised peripheral blood, sampled on day 0 of MenACWY control vaccination.

CDR3 sequence (DNA): TGCGCCAGCAGCTTGCAGGGGATGAACACTGAAGCTTTCTTT. This encodes CASSLQGMNTEAFF. The J gene is TRBJ1-1, the V gene TRBV5-1; tentatively, D is TRBD1 (6 bases). Germline V lookup: CDR1 SGHRS, CDR2 YFSETQ. The ends were cut back, 1 base at V and 0 bases at J, with 7 bases in the middle. This CDR3 has 14 residues.